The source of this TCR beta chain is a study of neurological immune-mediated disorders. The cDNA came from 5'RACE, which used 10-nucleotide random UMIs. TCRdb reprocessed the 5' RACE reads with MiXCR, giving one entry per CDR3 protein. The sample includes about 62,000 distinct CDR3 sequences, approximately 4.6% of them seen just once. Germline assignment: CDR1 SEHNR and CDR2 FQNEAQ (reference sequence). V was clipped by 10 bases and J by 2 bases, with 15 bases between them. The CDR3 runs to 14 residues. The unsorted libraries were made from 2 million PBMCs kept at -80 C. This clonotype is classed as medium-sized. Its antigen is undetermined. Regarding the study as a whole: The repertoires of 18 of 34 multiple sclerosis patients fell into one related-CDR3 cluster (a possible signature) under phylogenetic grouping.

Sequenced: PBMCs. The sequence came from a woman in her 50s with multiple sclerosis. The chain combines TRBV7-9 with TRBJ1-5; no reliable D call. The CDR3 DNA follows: TGTGCCACTTGGGTAGACAATGGCAATCAGCCCCAGCATTTT. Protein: CATWVDNGNQPQHF.